The 15 T cell receptor beta chains below come from one sample, sequenced in a study of cytomegalovirus exposure and HLA in healthy donors. This PCR relied on a set of 60 Vbeta primers and 13 Jbeta primers. Assay used: immunoSEQ multiplex PCR; TCRdb lists only in-frame clones, some missing. Of approximately 270,000 clones in the sample, about four fifths are singletons; the top ten hold around 0.33%. Sequences were obtained from PBMCs. The receptors originated from a girl aged 2 to 9 in good health and CMV-seronegative.

V gene TRBV2 combines with J gene TRBJ2-5; 7 bases agree with TRBD1. Germline lookup yields CDR1 SNHLY and CDR2 FYNNEI. Trimming cost V 10 bases and J 4 bases; bases outside gene matches: 6. CDR3 size: 12 residues. The DNA of the CDR3 is TGTGCCACTAGTCGGACAGGAGAGACCCAGTACTTC. Translating it yields CATSRTGETQYF.

This sequence joins TRBV30 and TRBJ2-7, with a possible D match to TRBD2 (6 bases). V was trimmed by 6 bases and J by 2 bases, leaving 17 bases between them. This CDR3 is built from 14 residues. The germline CDR1 and CDR2 sequences are GTSNPN and SVGIG (reference sequence). This CDR3 reads CACGLEAGPYEQYF. The CDR3 region has the DNA TGTGCCTGCGGGTTGGAGGCGGGACCCTACGAGCAGTACTTC.

The sample holds a few counts of this clone. The chain recombines TRBV6-5 with TRBJ2-1; TRBD2 matches at 8 bases. Germline assignment: CDR1 MNHEY and CDR2 SVGAGI. The ends lost 0 bases at V and 6 bases at J; junction bases unmatched: 7. CDR3 length: 16 amino acids. CDR3 sequence (DNA): TGTGCCAGCAGTTACTCGGGGCGGGGGGCTTCCAATGAGCAGTTCTTC. Protein: CASSYSGRGASNEQFF.

This chain joins TRBV7-9 and TRBJ1-5; D is ambiguous. The CDR3 runs to 15 residues. Germline V gene lookup returns CDR1 SEHNR and CDR2 FQNEAQ (reference sequence). Trimming cost V 1 base and J 0 bases, with 7 bases left between them. Here the CDR3 DNA reads TGTGCCAGCAGCTTAGGTCACAGTAGCAATCAGCCCCAGCATTTT. Amino acids: CASSLGHSSNQPQHF.

The chain combines TRBV29-1 with TRBJ2-5, with D perhaps matching TRBD1 (5 bases). V was cut by 1 base and J by 2 bases, with 11 bases left in between. Germline V gives CDR1 SQVTM, CDR2 ANQGSEA. The CDR3 contains 14 residues. The CDR3 DNA sequence: TGCAGCGTTGAAGGACAGACTGTTCAAGAGACCCAGTACTTC. This gives the protein CSVEGQTVQETQYF.

This CDR3 is CASSTLTTEAFF. The CDR3 nucleotides read TGTGCCAGCAGCACCCTAACGACTGAAGCTTTCTTT. The chain combines TRBV7-9 with TRBJ1-1; D is undetermined. Per germline, CDR1 SEHNR and CDR2 FQNEAQ (reference sequence). This CDR3 contains 12 residues. The germline V and J ends were trimmed by 5 bases and 5 bases, with 9 bases remaining between them.

This clone was picked up one time. The chain uses TRBV6-1 and TRBJ2-5, with TRBD1 as a possible D gene (6 bases). V was trimmed by 4 bases and J by 2 bases, leaving 14 bases between them. This CDR3 has 15 amino acids. Germline V gene lookup returns CDR1 MNHNS and CDR2 SASEGT. CDR3 protein: CASSVRTVLQETQYF. DNA for the CDR3: TGTGCCAGCAGTGTGAGGACAGTCCTACAAGAGACCCAGTACTTC.

CDR3 sequence: CASSLRTGSGEQYF. The CDR3, as DNA: TGTGCCAGCAGCTTGCGGACAGGGTCGGGCGAGCAGTACTTC. This sequence joins TRBV11-2 and TRBJ2-7; 8 nucleotides agree with TRBD1. The V and J ends lost 3 bases and 6 bases, in that order; junction bases with no gene match: 7. Germline CDR1 and CDR2: SGHAT and FQNNGV. The CDR3 spans 14 residues.

Of note for this clone: An end of the junction differs from the germline gene, which may be a read error. Other DNA sequences in this sample translate to the same CDR3. The chain employs TRBV7-9 and TRBJ2-3; perhaps TRBD2 as D (5 bases). CDR3 length: 15 amino acids. Germline V gene sequence: CDR1 SEHNR, CDR2 FQNEAQ (reference sequence). CDR3 sequence reads: CASSLVIRGTDTQYF. Here the CDR3 DNA reads TGTGCTAGCAGCTTAGTTATTCGGGGAACAGATACGCAGTATTTT. The whole variable domain, remainder taken from reference TRBV7-9 and TRBJ2-3, is DTGVSQNPRHKITKRGQNVTFRCDPISEHNRLYWYRQTLGQGPEFLTYFQNEAQLEKSRLLSDRFSAERPKGSFSTLEIQRTEQGDSAMYLCASSLVIRGTDTQYFGPGTRLTVL.

The chain recombines TRBV27 with TRBJ1-5; D may be TRBD1 (5 bases). Germline V gives CDR1 MNHEY, CDR2 SMNVEV (reference sequence). V shed 7 bases and J shed 2 bases, with 15 bases lying between them. The CDR3 sequence is 15 residues long. The CDR3, as DNA: TGTGCCAGCAAAAGCGGGGGTTTGGGCAATCAGCCCCAGCATTTT. This encodes CASKSGGLGNQPQHF.

V and J are TRBV18 and TRBJ1-3; D uncertain. The CDR3 is 18 residues long. Germline CDR1 is KGHSH and CDR2 is LQKENI. V was cut by 3 bases and J by 0 bases, with 18 bases left in between. The CDR3 reads CASSPNQPAGISGNTIYF. CDR3 in DNA: TGTGCCAGCTCACCTAATCAACCCGCAGGAATCTCTGGAAACACCATATATTTT.

This clone has just one count. The chain uses TRBV4-2 and TRBJ2-1; D uncertain. V was pared by 6 bases and J by 10 bases, with 13 bases between. Germline CDR1 is LGHNA and CDR2 is YNFKEQ. CDR3 length equals 12 residues. The DNA of the CDR3 is TGTGCCAGCAGACCCGACCGAGGAGAGCAGTTCTTC. It is translated as CASRPDRGEQFF.

The genes are TRBV27 and TRBJ2-2; 10 nucleotides match TRBD2. This CDR3 spans 14 amino acids. CDR1 is MNHEY, CDR2 SMNVEV, per germline (reference sequence). Unmatched junction bases numbered 4, after V lost 5 bases and J lost 7 bases. The CDR3 DNA reads as TGTGCCAGCAGTGGGCTAGCGGGGGACGGGGAGCTGTTTTTT. Residues: CASSGLAGDGELFF.

Only one count was recorded for this clone. The rearrangement uses TRBV11-1 and TRBJ2-1; D possibly corresponds to TRBD1 (8 bases). Trimming left V 5 bases short and J 7 bases short, with 18 bases between. This CDR3 spans 15 amino acids. Germline V gene data show CDR1 as SGHAT and CDR2 as FQDESV (reference sequence). The CDR3 sequence is CASSTWTGRGNEQFF. The CDR3 DNA reads as TGTGCCAGCAGCACCTGGACAGGGAGGGGGAATGAGCAGTTCTTC.

CDR3 amino acids: CAITDRISYEQYF. In DNA form, the CDR3 reads TGTGCCATCACCGACAGAATCTCCTACGAGCAGTACTTC. The J gene is TRBJ2-7, the V gene TRBV10-3, with a weak D call TRBD1 (5 bases). Germline V lookup: CDR1 ENHRY, CDR2 SYGVKD. The V end was cut by 7 bases, the J end by 0 bases, with 10 bases between. This CDR3 spans 13 amino acids.